The TCR beta chain under discussion was sequenced for a study of shared clonotypes between healthy human individuals. In the original analysis: Quality scores were absent from the junction-only immunoSEQ sequences, so filtering differed. Profiled with immunoSEQ multiplex PCR; TCRdb holds only in-frame clones, not every one. V and J calls and clone size are as listed in that table; D and trimming were resolved from the DNA. Of roughly 1 million clones in the sample, around 76% are singletons; the top ten hold 1.4% to 1.5%. The CDR3 runs to 14 residues. Germline V gives CDR1 SGDLS, CDR2 YYNGEE. With 4 bases clipped from V and 3 bases from J, the junction kept 4 bases outside the gene matches.

The chain links TRBV9 to TRBJ2-1, with 7 bases matching TRBD1. This sequence was found in a man aged 18 to 30 in good health. The sample was memory CD4+ T cells sorted from blood. Subset denoted: CD45RA-negative fraction. CDR3 amino acids: CASSPRQGYNEQFF. The CDR3, as DNA: TGTGCCAGCAGCCCACGACAGGGCTACAATGAGCAGTTCTTC.